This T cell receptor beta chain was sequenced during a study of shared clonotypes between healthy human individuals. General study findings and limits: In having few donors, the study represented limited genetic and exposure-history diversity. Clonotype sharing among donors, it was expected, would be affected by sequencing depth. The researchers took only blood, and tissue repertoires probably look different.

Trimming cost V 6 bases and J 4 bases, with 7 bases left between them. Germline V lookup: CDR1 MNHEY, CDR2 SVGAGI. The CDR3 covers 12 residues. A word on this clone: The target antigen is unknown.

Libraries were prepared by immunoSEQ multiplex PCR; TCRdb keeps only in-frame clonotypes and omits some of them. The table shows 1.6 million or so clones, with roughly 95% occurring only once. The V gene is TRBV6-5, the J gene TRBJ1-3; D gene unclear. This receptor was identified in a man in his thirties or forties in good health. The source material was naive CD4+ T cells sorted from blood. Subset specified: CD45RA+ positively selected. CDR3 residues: CASSNRGNTIYF. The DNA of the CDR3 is TGTGCCAGCAGCAATCGGGGAAACACCATATATTTT.